This T cell receptor beta chain was recovered during a study of post-analysis software for immune sequencing data. Overall study findings and caveats: Patients used five TRBV segments, including TRBV5-6, TRBV5-1 and TRBV20-1, more often than controls. By F measure, strong co-clustering occurred among samples prepared in the same batch. Diversity measured as normalized Chao1 was significantly lower in multiple sclerosis patients than in controls.

Turning to this clonotype: The antigen is unknown.

V dropped 6 bases and J dropped 5; count of bases not matched to a gene: 7. The germline V gene has CDR1 MNHEY and CDR2 SMNVEV (reference sequence). This CDR3 contains 14 residues. Incorporated into the TCR beta cDNA libraries were unique molecular identifiers, which served to reduce PCR and sequencing biases. Yield was roughly 0.5 million cDNA molecules from roughly 0.93 to 9.6 million T cells. TCRdb reanalysed the PCR reads using MiXCR and keeps one entry per CDR3 protein. The sample carries around 400,000 distinct CDR3 sequences, roughly 35% recorded once. V usage is TRBV27 and J usage is TRBJ2-1; the match to TRBD2 covers 7 bases. The clonotype was recovered from a girl aged 5 to 17 with multiple sclerosis. The material sequenced was blood. The CDR3 DNA follows: TGTGCCAGCAGCTCTTGGCGGGAGCACAATGAGCAGTTCTTC. Its translation is CASSSWREHNEQFF.